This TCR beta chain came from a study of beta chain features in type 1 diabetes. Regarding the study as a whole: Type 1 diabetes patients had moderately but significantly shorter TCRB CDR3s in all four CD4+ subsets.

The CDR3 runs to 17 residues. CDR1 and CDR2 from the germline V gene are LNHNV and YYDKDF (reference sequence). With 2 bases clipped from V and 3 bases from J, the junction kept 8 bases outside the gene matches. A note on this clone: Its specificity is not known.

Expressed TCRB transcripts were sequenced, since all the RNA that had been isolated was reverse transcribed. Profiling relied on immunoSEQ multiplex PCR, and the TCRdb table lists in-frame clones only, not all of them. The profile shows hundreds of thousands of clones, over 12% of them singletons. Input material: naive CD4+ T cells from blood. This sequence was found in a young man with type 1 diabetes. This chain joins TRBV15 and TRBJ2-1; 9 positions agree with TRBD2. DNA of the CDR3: TGTGCCACCAGCAGAAAATCGGGACTAGCCGTCTACAATGAGCAGTTCTTC. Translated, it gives CATSRKSGLAVYNEQFF.